These T cell receptor beta chains were read from a single sample in a study of memory CD4+ T cells and cytomegalovirus serostatus. TCRdb's copy holds only in-frame clones and misses some; the assay was immunoSEQ multiplex PCR. This sample has over 35,000 clones, with roughly 78% found just once. Sequencing was carried out using memory CD4+ T cells from blood. Receptors originate from an adult in good health and CMV-seronegative. The CDR3 runs from the conserved cysteine through the conserved F or W. The order of the fields is V gene, clone size, J gene, D gene, CDR3 DNA, CDR3 protein. D genes are given only for firm matches. Size values are once, few and many counts, or a class for expanded clones, and some rows have none.

V gene: TRBV2; clone size: -; J gene: TRBJ2-1; D gene: -; CDR3 DNA: TGTGCCAGCAGTGGAAATTGGCTAGCCCTAAGTCTCAATGAGCAGTTCTTC; CDR3 protein: CASSGNWLALSLNEQFF
V gene: TRBV5-6; clone size: -; J gene: TRBJ2-7; D gene: -; CDR3 DNA: TGTGCCAGCAGTTCTGGGGCCTACGAGCAGTACTTC; CDR3 protein: CASSSGAYEQYF
V gene: TRBV10-1; clone size: few; J gene: TRBJ1-1; D gene: TRBD1; CDR3 DNA: TGCGCCAGCAGTCCAACCTGGACAGGGGGGAACACTGAAGCTTTCTTT; CDR3 protein: CASSPTWTGGNTEAFF
V gene: TRBV7-9; clone size: -; J gene: TRBJ2-7; D gene: -; CDR3 DNA: TGTGCCAGCAGCTTAAGCTCCTACGAGCAGTACTTC; CDR3 protein: CASSLSSYEQYF
V gene: TRBV7-7; clone size: -; J gene: TRBJ2-3; D gene: -; CDR3 DNA: TGTGCTAGCAGCCCGGGACATAGCACAGATACGCAGTATTTT; CDR3 protein: CASSPGHSTDTQYF
V gene: TRBV7-6; clone size: once; J gene: TRBJ1-2; D gene: -; CDR3 DNA: TGTGCCAGCAGCTTAGACCCCCAGGGGAGTCGCTATGGCTACACCTTC; CDR3 protein: CASSLDPQGSRYGYTF
V gene: TRBV6-1; clone size: -; J gene: TRBJ2-1; D gene: -; CDR3 DNA: TGTGCCAGCACCGCAATTCGGACAGTACATGAGCAGTTCTTC; CDR3 protein: CASTAIRTVHEQFF
V gene: TRBV9; clone size: -; J gene: TRBJ2-2; D gene: TRBD2; CDR3 DNA: TGTGCCAGCAGCGTAGGACTAGCGTTAAACACCGGGGAGCTGTTTTTT; CDR3 protein: CASSVGLALNTGELFF
V gene: TRBV7-2; clone size: -; J gene: TRBJ2-1; D gene: TRBD2; CDR3 DNA: TGTGCCAGCAGCTTCACCCAGCGGGGGAGGAAAAATGAGCAGTTCTTC; CDR3 protein: CASSFTQRGRKNEQFF
V gene: TRBV7-2; clone size: -; J gene: TRBJ1-6; D gene: -; CDR3 DNA: TGTGCCAGCAGCTTAAACAGGGACTCACCCCTCCACTTT; CDR3 protein: CASSLNRDSPLHF
V gene: TRBV19; clone size: -; J gene: TRBJ2-3; D gene: -; CDR3 DNA: TGTGCCAGTAGCCTACAGGTTACAGATACGCAGTATTTT; CDR3 protein: CASSLQVTDTQYF
V gene: TRBV11-2; clone size: -; J gene: TRBJ2-2; D gene: TRBD2; CDR3 DNA: TGTGCCAGCAGCTTAGGGGCTAGCGGGGCGAACACCGGGGAGCTGTTTTTT; CDR3 protein: CASSLGASGANTGELFF
V gene: TRBV5-6; clone size: -; J gene: TRBJ2-5; D gene: TRBD1; CDR3 DNA: TGTGCCAGCAGCTTGCGAACAGGGGGCCGCGAGACCCAGTACTTC; CDR3 protein: CASSLRTGGRETQYF
V gene: TRBV14; clone size: -; J gene: TRBJ1-5; D gene: -; CDR3 DNA: TGTGCCAGCAGCCCTTCGAGGGATCAGCCCCAGCATTTT; CDR3 protein: CASSPSRDQPQHF
V gene: TRBV11-2; clone size: -; J gene: TRBJ1-6; D gene: TRBD1; CDR3 DNA: TGTGCCAGCAGCTTAGAGGGACAGAATAATTCACCCCTCCACTTT; CDR3 protein: CASSLEGQNNSPLHF
V gene: TRBV9; clone size: -; J gene: TRBJ2-2; D gene: -; CDR3 DNA: TGTGCCAGCAAGGACACCGGGGAGCTGTTTTTT; CDR3 protein: CASKDTGELFF
V gene: TRBV2; clone size: -; J gene: TRBJ2-5; D gene: -; CDR3 DNA: TGTGCCAGCACACGGGACTGGGGGGTTGTGGAGACCCAGTACTTC; CDR3 protein: CASTRDWGVVETQYF
V gene: TRBV5-1; clone size: -; J gene: TRBJ1-2; D gene: -; CDR3 DNA: TGCGCCAGCAGCTTGTATAGGCCTTTGGATGGCTACACCTTC; CDR3 protein: CASSLYRPLDGYTF
V gene: TRBV7-3; clone size: few; J gene: TRBJ1-2; D gene: -; CDR3 DNA: TGTGCCAGCAGGTCGTCGGGACGGCTTTATGGCTACACCTTC; CDR3 protein: CASRSSGRLYGYTF
V gene: TRBV7-7; clone size: -; J gene: TRBJ2-1; D gene: TRBD2; CDR3 DNA: TGTGCCAGCAGCTTACACCTAGCGGGGGGTCAGCAGTTCTTC; CDR3 protein: CASSLHLAGGQQFF
V gene: TRBV20-1; clone size: -; J gene: TRBJ1-1; D gene: -; CDR3 DNA: TGCAGTGCTAGTCTATCCACTGAAGCTTTCTTT; CDR3 protein: CSASLSTEAFF
V gene: TRBV6-6; clone size: -; J gene: TRBJ1-2; D gene: -; CDR3 DNA: TGTGCCAGCAGTTACTCGATAGGGGCTGGCTACACCTTC; CDR3 protein: CASSYSIGAGYTF
V gene: TRBV10-2; clone size: -; J gene: TRBJ2-7; D gene: TRBD1; CDR3 DNA: TGCGCCAGCAGGGTCCCGGGACAGTTATACGAGCAGTACTTC; CDR3 protein: CASRVPGQLYEQYF
V gene: TRBV2; clone size: -; J gene: TRBJ2-7; D gene: TRBD1; CDR3 DNA: TGTGCCAGCAGTGAACGCAGGGGGAGCTACGAGCAGTACTTC; CDR3 protein: CASSERRGSYEQYF
V gene: TRBV30; clone size: -; J gene: TRBJ1-2; D gene: -; CDR3 DNA: TGTGCCTGGAGACAGCCGGGGTTGGACCCATTTAACTATGGCTACACCTTC; CDR3 protein: CAWRQPGLDPFNYGYTF
V gene: TRBV7-9; clone size: -; J gene: TRBJ2-5; D gene: TRBD2; CDR3 DNA: TGTGCCAGCAGTCGTTCCAGCGGGAAAGAGACCCAGTACTTC; CDR3 protein: CASSRSSGKETQYF
V gene: TRBV6-6; clone size: -; J gene: TRBJ1-2; D gene: -; CDR3 DNA: TGTGCCAGCGGAAAGACCCTTTATGGCTACACCTTC; CDR3 protein: CASGKTLYGYTF